What follows describes a single T cell receptor beta chain. Its cognate antigen is unknown. Sequencing was performed with immunoSEQ multiplex PCR; in TCRdb, only in-frame clones are kept and a portion is missing. The sample holds approximately 940,000 clones; about 80% are singletons and the top ten take approximately 1.5%. Donors included only healthy HIV-negative adults lacking recent acute infections or vaccinations. This specimen belongs to a study of shared clonotypes between healthy human individuals. Germline CDR1 and CDR2: SGHRS and YFSETQ. Trimming pared 6 bases from V and 6 bases from J, leaving 13 bases between. The CDR3 has 14 residues. Study-wide findings and caveats: Compared with memory subsets, naive subsets generally had larger estimated richness.

The TCR comes from a man between 18 and 35 years old in good health. The chain uses TRBV5-1 and TRBJ1-6; D unclear. Sequencing was done on a sample of memory CD4+ T cells sorted from blood. Subset given: CD45RA-negative fraction. The CDR3 is CASTPGVLNSPLHF. The CDR3 bases are TGCGCCAGCACCCCAGGCGTGCTTAATTCACCCCTCCACTTT.